This T cell receptor beta chain was captured by sequencing in a study of chemoradiotherapy in HPV16-positive cancers. The study's findings and limits: HPV-specific T cells were functionally defined from only two HPV16-positive patients. For HPV16-positive patients, expanding HPV-responsive T cells associated with longer recurrence-free survival. Non-HPV-specific T cells did not expand in tumors during treatment, whereas candidate HPV-specific clones and E7-related motifs did.

Notes on this clone: The target antigen is unknown.

Clones were read by immunoSEQ multiplex PCR, and TCRdb kept only the in-frame ones, dropping some. Among about 34,000 clones listed, 92% were seen once. The CDR3 length is 15 residues. Germline CDR1 reads SNHLY; CDR2 reads FYNNEI. Trimming removed 7 bases from V and 5 bases from J; junction bases left unmatched: 11. Repeated repertoire sampling spanned the course of chemoradiotherapy. This rearrangement joins TRBV2 to TRBJ2-5, with 9 bases that match TRBD1. The starting material was blood, obtained from a patient who underwent chemoradiotherapy. The receptor was derived from a human donor with HPV-associated anogenital cancer. CDR3 loop: CASTLQGALGETQYF. CDR3 nucleotide sequence: TGTGCCAGCACCCTACAGGGGGCGCTGGGGGAGACCCAGTACTTC.